Below, 6 T cell receptor beta chains from the same sample are listed, as sequenced in a study of T-cell memory formation after mild COVID-19. TCRdb passed the 5' RACE reads through MiXCR, listing each CDR3 protein once. The sample holds 250,000 to 300,000 distinct CDR3 sequences, 15% to 20% seen once. Sequenced sample: PBMCs or a T cell subset sorted from them (not recorded which). These receptors all come from a man younger than 30 who had mild COVID-19 (a few samples of this study predate the infection). Cell type and time point are not known.

The table lists this clonotype with many counts. V and J are TRBV4-2 and TRBJ2-7; unclear D gene. Germline assignment: CDR1 LGHNA and CDR2 YNFKEQ. V was pared by 0 bases and J by 6 bases, with 9 bases between. This CDR3 is built from 13 residues. CDR3 coding DNA: TGTGCCAGCAGCCAAGAACGGTTATTCGAGCAGTACTTC. Translation: CASSQERLFEQYF.

A few counts support this clonotype. This chain joins TRBV4-1 and TRBJ2-2, with 8 bases matching TRBD1. This CDR3 comprises 18 residues. Germline CDR1 is MGHRA and CDR2 is YSYEKL. V was clipped by 3 bases and J by 3 bases; unmatched bases: 12. CDR3 loop: CASSQEPGQASYTGELFF. CDR3 DNA sequence: TGCGCCAGCAGCCAGGAGCCGGGACAGGCTTCATACACCGGGGAGCTGTTTTTT.

This clonotype was detected many times. The chain couples TRBV5-5 to TRBJ2-7; 11 positions agree with TRBD1. Germline V CDR1 and CDR2: SGHKS, YYEKEE (reference sequence). The CDR3 is made up of 14 amino acids. V lost 5 bases to trimming and J lost 12 bases; unmatched junction nucleotides: 13. CDR3 coding DNA: TGTGCCAGCAGTCAATCCCTCGGGACAGGGGGTACGTACTTC. Translated: CASSQSLGTGGTYF.

V is TRBV5-8 and J is TRBJ1-2; D is uncertain. V lost 3 bases to trimming and J lost 8 bases, with 11 bases between them. The CDR3 consists of 12 residues. Germline loops: CDR1 SGHTS, CDR2 YDEGEE. The DNA for the CDR3 is TGTGCCAGCAGCTGGGAGTATGGAGGCTACACCTTC. Its translation: CASSWEYGGYTF.

The V and J genes are TRBV20-1 and TRBJ1-2, with 9 bases that match TRBD1. V lost 5 bases and J lost 0; bases outside the gene matches: 4. The V gene's germline CDR1 is DFQATT and CDR2 SNEGSKA (reference sequence). CDR3 length equals 14 residues. The CDR3 sequence: CSALRDRANYGYTF. The CDR3 DNA reads TGCAGTGCTCTACGGGACAGGGCTAACTATGGCTACACCTTC.

CDR3 in amino acids: CASSTGTGPNEQFF. The CDR3, as DNA: TGTGCCAGCAGCACCGGGACAGGGCCGAATGAGCAGTTCTTC. The rearrangement links TRBV12-3 or TRBV12-4 to TRBJ2-1; 9 bases line up with TRBD1. The V gene end was trimmed by 6 bases and the J gene end by 7 bases; junction bases not matched to a gene: 7. The CDR3 is 14 amino acids.